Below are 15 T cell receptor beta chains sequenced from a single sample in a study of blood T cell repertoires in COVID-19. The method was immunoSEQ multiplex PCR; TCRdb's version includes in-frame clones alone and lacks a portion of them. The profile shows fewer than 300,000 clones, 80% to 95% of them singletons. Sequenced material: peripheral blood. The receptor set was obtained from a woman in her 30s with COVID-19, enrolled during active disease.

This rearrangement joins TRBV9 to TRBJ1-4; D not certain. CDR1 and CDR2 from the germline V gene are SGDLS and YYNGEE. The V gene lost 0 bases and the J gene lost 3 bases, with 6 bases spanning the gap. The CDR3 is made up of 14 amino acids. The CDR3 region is CASSVATANEKLFF. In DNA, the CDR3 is TGTGCCAGCAGCGTAGCTACAGCTAATGAAAAACTGTTTTTT. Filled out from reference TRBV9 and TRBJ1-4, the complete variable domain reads DSGVTQTPKHLITATGQRVTLRCSPRSGDLSVYWYQQSLDQGLQFLIQYYNGEERAKGNILERFSAQQFPDLHSELNLSSLELGDSALYFCASSVATANEKLFFGSGTQLSVL.

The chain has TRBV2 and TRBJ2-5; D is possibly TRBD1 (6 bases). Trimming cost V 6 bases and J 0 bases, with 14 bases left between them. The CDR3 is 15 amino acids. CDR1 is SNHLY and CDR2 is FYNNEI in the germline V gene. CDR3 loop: CASSAGTMYQETQYF. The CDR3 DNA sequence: TGTGCCAGCAGCGCCGGGACAATGTACCAAGAGACCCAGTACTTC.

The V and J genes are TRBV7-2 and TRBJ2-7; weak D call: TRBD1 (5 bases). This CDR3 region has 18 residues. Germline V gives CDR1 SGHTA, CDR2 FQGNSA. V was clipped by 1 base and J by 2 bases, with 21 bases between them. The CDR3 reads CASSLDGLLQVLPYEQYF. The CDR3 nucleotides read TGTGCCAGCAGCTTAGACGGGCTATTACAGGTCCTTCCCTACGAGCAGTACTTC.

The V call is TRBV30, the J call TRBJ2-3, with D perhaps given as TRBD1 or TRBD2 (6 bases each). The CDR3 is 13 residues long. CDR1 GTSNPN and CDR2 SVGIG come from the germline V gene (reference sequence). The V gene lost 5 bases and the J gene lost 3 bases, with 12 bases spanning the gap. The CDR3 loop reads CAWGGQGTDTQYF. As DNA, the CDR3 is TGTGCCTGGGGGGGGCAGGGGACAGATACGCAGTATTTT.

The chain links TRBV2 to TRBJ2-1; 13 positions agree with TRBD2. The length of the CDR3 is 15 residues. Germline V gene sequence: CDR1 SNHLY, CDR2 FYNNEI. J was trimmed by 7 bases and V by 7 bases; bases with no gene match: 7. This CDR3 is CASTLAGGPRNEQFF. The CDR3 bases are TGTGCCAGCACACTAGCGGGAGGGCCTCGAAATGAGCAGTTCTTC.

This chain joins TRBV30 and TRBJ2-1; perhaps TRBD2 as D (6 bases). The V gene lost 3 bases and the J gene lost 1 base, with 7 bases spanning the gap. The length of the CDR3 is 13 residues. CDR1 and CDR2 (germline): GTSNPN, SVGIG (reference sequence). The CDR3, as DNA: TGTGCCTGGAGCGGGAGATCCTACAATGAGCAGTTCTTC. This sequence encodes CAWSGRSYNEQFF.

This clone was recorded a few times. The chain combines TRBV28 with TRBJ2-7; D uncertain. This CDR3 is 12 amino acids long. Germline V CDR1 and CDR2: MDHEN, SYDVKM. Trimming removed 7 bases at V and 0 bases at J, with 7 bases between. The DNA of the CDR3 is TGTGCCAGCACCGGCGGCTCCTACGAGCAGTACTTC. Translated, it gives CASTGGSYEQYF.

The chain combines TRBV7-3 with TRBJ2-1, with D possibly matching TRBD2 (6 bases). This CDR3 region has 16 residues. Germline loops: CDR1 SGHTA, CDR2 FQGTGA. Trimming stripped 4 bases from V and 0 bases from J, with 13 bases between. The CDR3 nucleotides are TGTGCCAGCAGCTACCTAGCGCCGAGCTCCTACAATGAGCAGTTCTTC. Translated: CASSYLAPSSYNEQFF.

The CDR3 is CASSLAGVPSEAFF. The CDR3 nucleotides are TGCGCCAGCAGCTTGGCGGGAGTCCCGAGTGAAGCTTTCTTT. The V gene is TRBV5-1, the J gene TRBJ1-1, with D unresolved. The CDR3 runs 14 residues. The germline gives CDR1 SGHRS, CDR2 YFSETQ. V lost 0 bases and J 7 bases, leaving 13 bases between the germline ends.

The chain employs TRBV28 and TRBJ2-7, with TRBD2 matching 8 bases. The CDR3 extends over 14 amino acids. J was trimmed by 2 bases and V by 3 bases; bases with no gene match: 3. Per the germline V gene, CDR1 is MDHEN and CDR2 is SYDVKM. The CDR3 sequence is CASSFSSGPYEQYF. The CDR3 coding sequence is TGTGCCAGCAGTTTCTCTAGCGGGCCCTACGAGCAGTACTTC. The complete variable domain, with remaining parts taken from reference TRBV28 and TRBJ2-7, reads DVKVTQSSRYLVKRTGEKVFLECVQDMDHENMFWYRQDPGLGLRLIYFSYDVKMKEKGDIPEGYSVSREKKERFSLILESASTNQTSMYLCASSFSSGPYEQYFGPGTRLTVT.

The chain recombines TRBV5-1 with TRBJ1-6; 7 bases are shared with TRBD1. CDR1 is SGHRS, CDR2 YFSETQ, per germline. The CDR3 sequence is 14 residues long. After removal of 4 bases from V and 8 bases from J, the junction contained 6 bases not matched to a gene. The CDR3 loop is CASSLTGEDSPLHF. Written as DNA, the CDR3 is TGCGCCAGCAGCCTCACAGGGGAGGATTCACCCCTCCACTTT.

CDR3 region: CASSKSGPPQETQYF. The CDR3 DNA reads as TGTGCCAGCAGCAAGAGCGGGCCCCCTCAAGAGACCCAGTACTTC. The rearrangement links TRBV11-3 to TRBJ2-5; D is possibly TRBD2 (6 bases). The CDR3 consists of 15 residues. The V end was cut by 5 bases, the J end by 2 bases, with 15 bases between. CDR1 and CDR2 (germline): SGHNT, YENEEA.

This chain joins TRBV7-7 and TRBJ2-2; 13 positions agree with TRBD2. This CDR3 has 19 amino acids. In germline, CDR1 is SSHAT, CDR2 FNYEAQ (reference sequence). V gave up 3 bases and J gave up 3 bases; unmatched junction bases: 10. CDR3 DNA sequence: TGTGCCAGCAGCTTGTGGAAGACTAGCGGGAGGACCTACACCGGGGAGCTGTTTTTT. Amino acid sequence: CASSLWKTSGRTYTGELFF.

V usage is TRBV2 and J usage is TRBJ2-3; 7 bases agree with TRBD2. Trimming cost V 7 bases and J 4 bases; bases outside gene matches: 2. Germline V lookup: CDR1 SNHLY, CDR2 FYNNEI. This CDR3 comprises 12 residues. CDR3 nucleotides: TGTGCCAGCACCCGGGAGGCAGATACGCAGTATTTT. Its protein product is CASTREADTQYF.

CDR3 region: CASSVETVTSGRGNEQFF. CDR3 DNA: TGTGCCAGCAGCGTAGAGACTGTGACTAGCGGGAGGGGCAATGAGCAGTTCTTC. The chain uses TRBV9 and TRBJ2-1; TRBD2 agrees at 14 bases. Germline V CDR1 and CDR2: SGDLS, YYNGEE. The V gene end was trimmed by 0 bases and the J gene end by 6 bases; junction bases not matched to a gene: 8. The CDR3 extends over 18 amino acids.